The subject of this entry is one T cell receptor (beta chain). The entry originates in a study of regulatory T cells in long-lasting Graves disease. Germline V gives CDR1 SGDLS, CDR2 YYNGEE. With 0 bases removed from V and 5 bases from J, the gap between germline ends came to 11 bases. This CDR3 comprises 14 residues. Time point noted: newly diagnosed GD, antithyroid drugs for less than 3 months. PBMCs provided the RNA from which the TCR library was made. Building the TCR beta libraries relied on iRepertoire HTBI primers, and CDR3 regions underwent Arm-PCR. MiXCR was run by TCRdb on the multiplex PCR reads, yielding one entry per CDR3 protein. This sample has around 250,000 distinct CDR3 sequences, with about 20% found just once. This same sample was also part of a study on T cells in Graves' hyperthyroidism and ophthalmopathy.

This sequence originates from a woman in her 30s with Graves disease. Sequencing was performed on peripheral blood mononuclear cells (PBMCs), taken at new diagnosis, from a patient treated with antithyroid drugs. The chain carries TRBV9 and TRBJ2-5; D possibly corresponds to TRBD2 (5 bases). The chain's CDR3 is CASSVAAGRETQYF. In DNA form, the CDR3 reads TGTGCCAGCAGCGTAGCGGCGGGTAGGGAGACCCAGTACTTC.